These T cell receptor beta chains were read from a single sample in a study of technical replicates of blood from several donors. The assay was immunoSEQ multiplex PCR, and TCRdb's table has in-frame clones only and misses some. The sample has 70,000 to 95,000 clones; about nine tenths are singletons. Sequencing was done on a sample of T cells isolated from PBMCs. These receptors originate from a human donor in good health. Some clones in this sample may be carry-over from other donors' samples. The CDR3 runs from the conserved cysteine through the conserved F or W. D genes are given only for firm matches. The size field is filled for only some rows; it gives once, few, many or a size class.

clone_size,v_call,d_call,j_call,cdr3_aa,cdr3_nt
NA,TRBV4-3,TRBD2,TRBJ2-7,CASSQGWEGLQYEQYF,TGCGCCAGCAGCCAAGGCTGGGAGGGCCTTCAGTACGAGCAGTACTTC
NA,TRBV16,NA,TRBJ1-2,CASSPDSNYGYTF,TGTGCCAGCAGCCCTGACAGTAACTATGGCTACACCTTC
NA,TRBV29-1,TRBD1,TRBJ1-1,CSVEEGTGFLTEAFF,TGCAGCGTTGAAGAAGGGACAGGCTTCTTAACTGAAGCTTTCTTT
once,TRBV19,TRBD1,TRBJ1-1,CATRADRVRNTEAFF,TGTGCCACCAGGGCTGACAGGGTTAGGAACACTGAAGCTTTCTTT
NA,TRBV11-3,NA,TRBJ1-1,CASSLELWGGRETEAFF,TGTGCCAGCAGCTTAGAGTTATGGGGGGGACGTGAAACTGAAGCTTTCTTT
NA,TRBV19,NA,TRBJ1-5,CASSISWGQPQHF,TGTGCCAGTAGTATTAGCTGGGGCCAGCCCCAGCATTTT
once,TRBV5-4,NA,TRBJ2-1,CASSPEARALINEQFF,TGTGCCAGCAGCCCGGAGGCGAGGGCCTTAATCAATGAGCAGTTCTTC
once,TRBV6-1,NA,TRBJ1-2,CASSDRRAAYGYTF,TGTGCCAGCAGTGACCGCAGGGCCGCCTATGGCTACACCTTC
NA,TRBV4-3,NA,TRBJ2-1,CASSLNGGHNEQFF,TGCGCCAGCAGCCTTAACGGAGGTCATAATGAGCAGTTCTTC
NA,TRBV6-6,NA,TRBJ1-5,CASSLYYSNQPQHF,TGTGCCAGCAGTTTATATTATAGCAATCAGCCCCAGCATTTT
NA,TRBV10-3,NA,TRBJ1-5,CAICQESNQPQHF,TGTGCCATCTGCCAGGAAAGCAATCAGCCCCAGCATTTT
NA,TRBV5-1,TRBD1,TRBJ2-2,CASSLVGGDSSGELFF,TGCGCCAGCAGCTTGGTAGGGGGCGATAGTAGCGGGGAGCTGTTTTTT
NA,TRBV4-2,NA,TRBJ2-3,CASSQAVRLESDTQYF,TGTGCCAGCAGCCAAGCGGTCCGATTAGAGTCAGATACGCAGTATTTT
NA,TRBV10-3,NA,TRBJ2-6,CAISESYSDAGANVLTF,TGTGCCATCAGTGAGTCATACAGTGATGCTGGGGCCAACGTCCTGACTTTC
NA,TRBV4-3,TRBD1,TRBJ2-1,CASSHGQGSRDEQFF,TGCGCCAGCAGCCATGGACAGGGTTCTAGAGATGAGCAGTTCTTC
NA,TRBV6-5,NA,TRBJ2-7,CASSSVRVYEQYF,TGTGCCAGCAGTTCCGTTCGGGTCTACGAGCAGTACTTC
NA,TRBV2,TRBD1,TRBJ2-7,CASKGSGGSSYEQYF,TGTGCCAGCAAGGGGTCAGGGGGATCTTCCTACGAGCAGTACTTC
NA,TRBV12-2,NA,TRBJ2-7,CANRDNSYEQYF,TGTGCAAACCGGGACAACTCCTACGAGCAGTACTTC
NA,TRBV11-2,NA,TRBJ1-3,CASRQVSGNTIYF,TGTGCCAGCAGACAGGTTTCTGGAAACACCATATATTTT
NA,TRBV27,NA,TRBJ1-4,CASSEWTDEKLFF,TGTGCCAGCAGTGAGTGGACTGATGAAAAACTGTTTTTT
once,TRBV5-6,NA,TRBJ2-7,CASSPLALPYEQYF,TGTGCCAGCAGCCCCCTAGCGCTACCCTACGAGCAGTACTTC
NA,TRBV4-1,NA,TRBJ2-7,CASSQDLAVLIYEQYF,TGCGCCAGCAGCCAAGATCTCGCTGTACTTATATACGAGCAGTACTTC
once,TRBV5-1,NA,TRBJ1-1,CASSLVIRGADTEAFF,TGCGCCAGCAGCTTGGTTATTCGGGGAGCGGACACTGAAGCTTTCTTT
NA,TRBV5-1,TRBD2,TRBJ2-5,CASSSEPTSGRGKQETQYF,TGCGCCAGCAGCTCGGAGCCTACTAGCGGGAGAGGGAAACAAGAGACCCAGTACTTC
NA,TRBV28,TRBD2,TRBJ2-1,CASYTAGGSLYNEQFF,TGTGCCAGCTACACTGCGGGGGGGTCCTTGTACAATGAGCAGTTCTTC
NA,TRBV7-6,NA,TRBJ1-1,CASSFLPSKPGNTEAFF,TGTGCCAGCAGCTTCCTCCCATCCAAGCCTGGGAACACTGAAGCTTTCTTT
once,TRBV18,NA,TRBJ1-1,CASSPGHTEAFF,TGTGCCAGCTCACCGGGCCACACTGAAGCTTTCTTT
NA,TRBV28,TRBD1,TRBJ1-3,CASNPGGYGNTIYF,TGTGCCAGCAACCCAGGGGGCTATGGAAACACCATATATTTT
NA,TRBV5-5,NA,TRBJ1-1,CASILDRNTEAFF,TGTGCCAGCATCCTAGACAGGAACACTGAAGCTTTCTTT
NA,TRBV15,NA,TRBJ2-3,CATSEGTNTDTQYF,TGTGCCACCAGCGAGGGGACAAACACAGATACGCAGTATTTT
NA,TRBV7-3,NA,TRBJ2-2,CASSLTTDYTGELFF,TGTGCCAGCAGCTTAACTACGGACTACACCGGGGAGCTGTTTTTT
NA,TRBV10-1,NA,TRBJ2-1,CASSVGPGANEQFF,TGCGCCAGCAGTGTCGGGCCTGGGGCTAATGAGCAGTTCTTC
NA,TRBV30,TRBD1,TRBJ2-7,CAWSSLGQGSYEQYF,TGTGCCTGGAGTTCACTGGGACAGGGCTCCTACGAGCAGTACTTC
NA,TRBV30,TRBD2,TRBJ2-2,CAWSGVAGEVNTGELFF,TGTGCCTGGAGTGGGGTGGCGGGAGAGGTGAACACCGGGGAGCTGTTTTTT
NA,TRBV5-1,NA,TRBJ1-2,CASTGTGNPYGYTF,TGCGCCAGCACTGGCACAGGGAACCCCTATGGCTACACCTTC
NA,TRBV30,NA,TRBJ1-5,CAWSVPGGGQPQHF,TGTGCCTGGAGTGTACCCGGGGGTGGTCAGCCCCAGCATTTT
NA,TRBV7-8,NA,TRBJ1-1,CASSLWWGGVYTEAFF,TGTGCCAGCAGCTTATGGTGGGGGGGAGTGTACACTGAAGCTTTCTTT
once,TRBV28,TRBD2,TRBJ2-1,CASSSPGTSGSAYNEQFF,TGTGCCAGCAGTTCCCCCGGGACTAGCGGGAGTGCCTACAATGAGCAGTTCTTC
NA,TRBV13,TRBD2,TRBJ2-1,CASNFGTSGRNEQFF,TGTGCCAGCAACTTCGGGACTAGCGGGAGGAACGAGCAGTTCTTC
NA,TRBV4-1,TRBD2,TRBJ2-1,CASSQEEALAEDNEQFF,TGCGCCAGCAGCCAAGAGGAGGCTCTAGCGGAGGACAATGAGCAGTTCTTC
few,TRBV27,NA,TRBJ1-1,CASSQGTEAFF,TGTGCCAGTTCCCAGGGAACTGAAGCTTTCTTT
NA,TRBV5-1,NA,TRBJ1-5,CASSLGGGQPQHF,TGCGCCAGCAGCTTGGGAGGAGGCCAGCCCCAGCATTTT
NA,TRBV11-3,TRBD2,TRBJ2-3,CASSLEAGDSTDTQYF,TGTGCCAGCAGCTTGGAGGCGGGGGATAGCACAGATACGCAGTATTTT
NA,TRBV10-2,TRBD2,TRBJ2-5,CASSEMGGIQETQYF,TGCGCCAGCAGTGAGATGGGGGGGATCCAAGAGACCCAGTACTTC
NA,TRBV19,TRBD1,TRBJ1-2,CASKSKGAGGYTF,TGTGCCAGTAAGAGTAAGGGGGCCGGTGGCTACACCTTC
NA,TRBV19,NA,TRBJ1-2,CASRQGPTYGYTF,TGTGCCAGTAGACAGGGCCCCACCTATGGCTACACCTTC
NA,TRBV7-2,TRBD2,TRBJ2-3,CASTPAGGPTDTQYF,TGTGCCAGCACCCCCGCGGGAGGGCCCACAGATACGCAGTATTTT
NA,TRBV14,NA,TRBJ1-2,CASSLGGGGGYTF,TGTGCCAGCAGCCTTGGGGGGGGCGGTGGCTACACCTTC
NA,TRBV28,TRBD2,TRBJ2-1,CASRFLAGVREQFF,TGTGCCAGCAGGTTTCTGGCGGGAGTTAGGGAGCAGTTCTTC